The 18 T cell receptor beta chains reported below all come from one sample, sequenced in a study of T cells in Graves' hyperthyroidism and ophthalmopathy. RNA transcripts yielded amplified TCR beta CDR3 regions. HTBI primers were employed in a first-round RT-PCR of the TCR CDR3. TCRdb recomputed calls from the multiplex PCR reads with MiXCR, one row per CDR3 protein. The repertoire holds around 520,000 distinct CDR3 sequences, with under 15% as singletons. The sequenced sample was blood. These receptors originate from a woman aged 18-29 years with Graves' hyperthyroidism.

This clonotype has at least ten counts. The chain combines TRBV7-3 with TRBJ2-7; 16 nucleotides agree with TRBD2. Trimming took 4 bases from V and 11 from J; bases not matched to a gene: 5. Germline values: CDR1 SGHTA, CDR2 FQGTGA. The CDR3 is 14 amino acids. CDR3 DNA: TGTGCCAGCAGCTCGGGACTAGCGGGAGGGTGGAAGTACTTC. Amino acids: CASSSGLAGGWKYF.

The chain couples TRBV3-1 to TRBJ2-5; unclear D gene. This CDR3 spans 13 amino acids. Between the trimmed V and J ends, which lost 1 base and 0 bases, there was a span of 3 bases. Looked up from germline, CDR1 is LGHDT and CDR2 is YNNKEL (reference sequence). CDR3 residues: CASSQVDQETQYF. CDR3 sequence (DNA): TGTGCCAGCAGCCAAGTGGACCAAGAGACCCAGTACTTC.

This clonotype was counted many times. V gene TRBV10-2 combines with J gene TRBJ2-7; possible D gene TRBD2, 6 bases. CDR3 length: 13 residues. Germline V gives CDR1 WSHSY, CDR2 SAAADI. Trimming shortened V by 0 bases and J by 5 bases, and 8 bases separated the two germline ends. Here the CDR3 reads CASSESASDEQYV. The CDR3 DNA reads TGCGCCAGCAGTGAGTCGGCTAGCGACGAGCAGTACGTC.

To note about this clonotype: With a much larger clone just one base away, this may be a read error. The V and J genes are TRBV6-1 and TRBJ2-1; D gene uncertain. With 2 bases removed from V and 7 bases from J, the gap between germline ends came to 3 bases. Germline CDR1 is MNHNS and CDR2 is SASEGT. The CDR3 has 11 residues. DNA of the CDR3: TGTGCCAGCAGTGAAATGAATGAGCAGTTCTTC. As protein: CASSEMNEQFF.

This clonotype has just a few counts. The CDR3 DNA follows: TGTGCCAGCTCACCTCAGGGCCCACGCACTGAAGCTTTCTTT. Amino acids: CASSPQGPRTEAFF. The V call is TRBV18, the J call TRBJ1-1; tentatively, D is TRBD1 (5 bases). Germline loops: CDR1 KGHSH, CDR2 LQKENI. The V end lost 3 bases, the J end lost 4 bases, and 12 bases lay between the germline ends. The CDR3 sequence is 14 residues long.

In this sample, this clonotype turned up many times. The gene calls are TRBV24-1 and TRBJ1-1; no reliable D call. Trimming removed 4 bases from V and 0 bases from J, with 20 bases in between. The CDR3 has 18 amino acids. Germline V gives CDR1 KGHDR, CDR2 SFDVKD. The CDR3: CATSETPTPSMVNTEAFF. CDR3 bases: TGTGCCACCAGTGAAACCCCCACTCCGTCCATGGTGAACACTGAAGCTTTCTTT.

This clonotype was picked up a small number of times. The chain has TRBV9 and TRBJ2-2, with D possibly matching TRBD1 (5 bases). Looked up from germline, CDR1 is SGDLS and CDR2 is YYNGEE. CDR3 length equals 17 residues. Trimming removed 0 bases at V and 0 bases at J, with 12 bases between. This CDR3 is CASSVAVDSANTGELFF. As DNA, the CDR3 is TGTGCCAGCAGCGTAGCGGTTGACAGCGCGAACACCGGGGAGCTGTTTTTT.

The rearrangement uses TRBV7-8 and TRBJ2-2, with 8 bases lining up with TRBD1. V lost 8 bases, J lost 0 bases, and 5 bases stayed unmatched. Germline V gives CDR1 SGHVS, CDR2 FQNEAQ. The CDR3 contains 15 residues. The CDR3 region is CASLRTGSNTGELFF. The CDR3 DNA follows: TGTGCCAGCTTACGGACAGGGTCGAACACCGGGGAGCTGTTTTTT.

This clonotype was counted ten times or more. This rearrangement joins TRBV13 to TRBJ2-5; maybe TRBD1 (5 bases). The germline V and J ends were trimmed by 0 bases and 5 bases, with 13 bases remaining between them. The CDR3 totals 15 residues. Germline V gives CDR1 PRHDT, CDR2 FYEKMQ (reference sequence). CDR3 residues: CASSLGTGTWETQYF. CDR3 in DNA: TGTGCCAGCAGCTTAGGTACAGGAACGTGGGAGACCCAGTACTTC.

The sample holds many counts of this clonotype. This rearrangement joins TRBV11-2 to TRBJ1-6, with 9 bases lining up with TRBD1. CDR3 length equals 17 residues. Germline CDR1 reads SGHAT; CDR2 reads FQNNGV. V gave up 3 bases and J gave up 0 bases; unmatched junction bases: 3. The CDR3 sequence: CASSLDRGSSYNSPLHF. CDR3 DNA sequence: TGTGCCAGCAGCTTGGACAGGGGAAGCTCCTATAATTCACCCCTCCACTTT.

The rearrangement uses TRBV6-2 or TRBV6-3 and TRBJ2-2; 15 bases are shared with TRBD2. From germline, CDR1 is MNHEY and CDR2 SVGEGT. Unmatched junction bases numbered 8, after V lost 6 bases and J lost 6 bases. CDR3 length: 17 residues. CDR3 sequence: CASRTGLAGGLSGELFF. The CDR3 bases are TGTGCCAGCAGGACGGGACTAGCGGGAGGTTTATCCGGGGAGCTGTTTTTT.

This rearrangement joins TRBV10-3 to TRBJ1-5; D gene unclear. Germline lookup yields CDR1 ENHRY and CDR2 SYGVKD. V was shortened by 10 bases and J by 2 bases, with 15 bases between the two germline ends. This CDR3 spans 14 amino acids. The CDR3 sequence is CATTSLEGNQPQHF. The CDR3 DNA is TGTGCCACAACCTCCCTAGAGGGCAATCAGCCCCAGCATTTT.

The chain is built from TRBV29-1 and TRBJ2-3; D is perhaps TRBD2 (7 bases). The CDR3 runs 15 residues. Trimming left V 4 bases short and J 2 bases short, with 16 bases between. From germline, CDR1 is SQVTM and CDR2 ANQGSEA. The CDR3 bases are TGCAGCGTTGGGGGGGGGGGGCCCGACACAGATACGCAGTATTTT. This codes for CSVGGGGPDTDTQYF.

With respect to this clonotype: A read error may account for a junction end that differs from germline. The rearrangement uses TRBV28 and TRBJ2-3; 9 nucleotides line up with TRBD2. The CDR3 runs 16 residues. CDR1 is MDHEN and CDR2 is SYDVKM in the germline V gene. This CDR3 is CASSLSAGTSIDTQYF. The CDR3, as DNA: TGTGCCAGCAGTTTATCCGCCGGGACTAGCATAGATACGCAGTATTTT.

This clonotype has ten or more counts. V and J are TRBV10-2 and TRBJ2-5; D gene ambiguous. V was cut by 10 bases and J by 1 base, with 10 bases left in between. The CDR3 is 12 amino acids. Germline CDR1 and CDR2: WSHSY and SAAADI. The CDR3 nucleotides read TGCGCCACCGCCTGGGTCCAAGAGACCCAGTACTTC. It is translated as CATAWVQETQYF.

This clonotype was seen ten or more times. The rearrangement joins TRBV2 to TRBJ2-7; D not certain. The V and J ends lost 4 bases and 3 bases respectively, with 7 bases between them. Germline assignment: CDR1 SNHLY and CDR2 FYNNEI. CDR3 size: 12 residues. In nucleotides, the CDR3 is TGTGCCAGCAGTGCCCGAATCTACGAGCAGTACGTC. Protein sequence: CASSARIYEQYV.

The chain joins TRBV28 to TRBJ1-1, with D unresolved. The CDR3 runs 13 residues. Germline V gives CDR1 MDHEN, CDR2 SYDVKM. Between the trimmed V and J ends, which lost 8 bases and 1 base, there was a span of 11 bases. DNA for the CDR3: TGTGCCAGCCGCAGGTTCCCGAACACTGAAGCTTTCTTT. Encoded protein: CASRRFPNTEAFF.

This clonotype was counted ten times or more. The CDR3 DNA is TGTGCCAGCAGTTCCCCAAGAGGCCCCTCCTACAATGAGCAGTTCTTC. This codes for CASSSPRGPSYNEQFF. This rearrangement joins TRBV6-1 to TRBJ2-1; D not certain. Germline CDR1 and CDR2: MNHNS and SASEGT. The CDR3 totals 16 residues. Between the trimmed V and J ends, which lost 5 bases and 0 bases, there was a span of 14 bases.